These T cell receptor beta chains were read from a single sample in a study of Tregs in tolerant kidney transplant recipients. TCRdb's table, derived via immunoSEQ multiplex PCR, lists solely in-frame clones and lacks some. This sample yields 85,000 to 100,000 clones, of which roughly 93% are seen a single time; approximately 0.48% belongs to the top ten. Sequences were derived from CD4+ T cells from blood, sampled before the transplant. Every receptor here comes from a human donor who received a combined kidney and bone marrow transplant. The CDR3 runs from the conserved cysteine through the conserved F or W. The order of the fields is V gene, J gene, clone size, D gene, CDR3 protein, CDR3 DNA. The D gene is left open where the match is weak. Not every row has a clone size; where given, it reads once, few, many or a size class.

TRBV30	TRBJ2-1	NA	NA	CAWSAGRWEQFF	TGTGCCTGGAGTGCTGGCCGATGGGAGCAGTTCTTC
TRBV5-4	TRBJ1-2	NA	TRBD1	CASSGGTGGDGYTF	TGTGCCAGCAGCGGAGGGACAGGGGGCGATGGCTACACCTTC
TRBV27	TRBJ2-7	NA	TRBD1	CASSSSGTGGEQYF	TGTGCCAGCAGTTCATCCGGGACAGGGGGCGAGCAGTACTTC
TRBV30	TRBJ2-7	NA	TRBD2	CAWSRTSGSYEQYF	TGTGCCTGGAGTCGGACTAGCGGCTCCTACGAGCAGTACTTC
TRBV9	TRBJ2-1	NA	NA	CASSVASGPVTPFF	TGTGCCAGCAGCGTAGCGAGCGGACCAGTTACTCCGTTCTTC
TRBV7-3	TRBJ2-1	NA	NA	CASSLQRQGYNEQFF	TGTGCCAGCAGCTTACAGCGTCAGGGATACAATGAGCAGTTCTTC
TRBV5-1	TRBJ2-7	NA	NA	CASSTTTGSHEQYF	TGCGCCAGCAGCACGACTACAGGGAGCCACGAGCAGTACTTC
TRBV27	TRBJ2-1	NA	NA	CASSVKDGGYNEQFF	TGTGCCAGCAGTGTCAAGGACGGAGGCTACAATGAGCAGTTCTTC
TRBV6-6	TRBJ1-1	NA	NA	CASSIGAGGITEAFF	TGTGCCAGCAGTATAGGGGCTGGGGGGATCACTGAAGCTTTCTTT
TRBV7-2	TRBJ2-1	NA	NA	CASSLFGQQNYNEQFF	TGTGCCAGCAGCTTATTTGGGCAACAAAATTACAATGAGCAGTTCTTC
TRBV7-9	TRBJ2-3	NA	TRBD1	CASSARDRRFTDTQYF	TGTGCCAGCAGCGCCCGGGACAGGCGATTCACAGATACGCAGTATTTT
TRBV7-3	TRBJ1-1	NA	NA	CASSPVPRQVPTEAFF	TGTGCCAGCAGCCCCGTCCCCCGACAGGTGCCCACTGAAGCTTTCTTT
TRBV7-8	TRBJ1-5	NA	NA	CASSLRSGSYRVNQPQHF	TGTGCCAGCAGCTTACGGTCAGGCTCGTACAGGGTCAACCAGCCCCAGCATTTT
TRBV14	TRBJ2-1	few	TRBD2	CASSLAGPYNEQFF	TGTGCCAGCAGCCTAGCGGGGCCGTACAATGAGCAGTTCTTC
TRBV5-6	TRBJ2-3	NA	NA	CASSSVSLRRTDTQYF	TGTGCCAGCAGCTCGGTTTCCTTACGCCGCACAGATACGCAGTATTTT
TRBV28	TRBJ1-2	NA	TRBD1	CASSFLGGDYGYTF	TGTGCCAGCAGTTTTTTAGGGGGCGACTATGGCTACACCTTC
TRBV5-4	TRBJ2-3	NA	NA	CASSLESTTDTQYF	TGTGCCAGCAGCTTGGAATCTACCACAGATACGCAGTATTTT